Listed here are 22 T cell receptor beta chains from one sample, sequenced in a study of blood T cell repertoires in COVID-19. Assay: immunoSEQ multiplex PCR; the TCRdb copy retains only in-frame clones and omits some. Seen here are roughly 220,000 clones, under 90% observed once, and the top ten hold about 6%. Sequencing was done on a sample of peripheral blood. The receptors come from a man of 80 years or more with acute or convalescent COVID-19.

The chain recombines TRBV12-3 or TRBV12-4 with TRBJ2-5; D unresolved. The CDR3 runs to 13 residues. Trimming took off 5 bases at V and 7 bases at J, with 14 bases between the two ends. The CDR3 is CASSLGSKSTQYF. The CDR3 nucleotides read TGTGCCAGCAGTCTAGGGTCTAAGTCGACCCAGTACTTC.

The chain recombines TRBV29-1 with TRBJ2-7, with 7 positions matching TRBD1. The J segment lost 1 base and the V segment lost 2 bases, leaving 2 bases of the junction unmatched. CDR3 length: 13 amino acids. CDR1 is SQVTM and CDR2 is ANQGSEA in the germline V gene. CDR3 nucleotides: TGCAGCGTTGAAAGGACAGGTTCCTACGAGCAGTACTTC. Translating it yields CSVERTGSYEQYF.

This CDR3 is CATQQGATSPLHF. The CDR3 DNA is TGTGCCACCCAACAGGGGGCTACATCACCCCTCCACTTT. The chain carries TRBV24-1 and TRBJ1-6; TRBD1 aligns across 9 bases. CDR1 KGHDR and CDR2 SFDVKD come from the germline V gene. The CDR3 runs 13 residues. The V gene end was trimmed by 9 bases and the J gene end by 10 bases; junction bases not matched to a gene: 6.

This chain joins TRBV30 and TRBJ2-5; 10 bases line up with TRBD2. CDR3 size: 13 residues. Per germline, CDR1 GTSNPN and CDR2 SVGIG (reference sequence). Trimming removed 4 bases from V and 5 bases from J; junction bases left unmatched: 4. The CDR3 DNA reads TGTGCCTGGATCCAAGCGGGAGGGGAGACCCAGTACTTC. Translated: CAWIQAGGETQYF. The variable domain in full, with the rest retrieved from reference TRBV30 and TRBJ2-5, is SQTIHQWPATLVQPVGSPLSLECTVEGTSNPNLYWYRQAAGRGLQLLFYSVGIGQISSEVPQNLSASRPQDRQFILSSKKLLLSDSGFYLCAWIQAGGETQYFGPGTRLLVL.

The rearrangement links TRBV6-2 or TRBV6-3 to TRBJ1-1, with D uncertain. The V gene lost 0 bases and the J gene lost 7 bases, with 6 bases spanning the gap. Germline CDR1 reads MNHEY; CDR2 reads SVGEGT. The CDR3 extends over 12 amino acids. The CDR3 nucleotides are TGTGCCAGCAGTTACTCCTCGCGTGAAGCTTTCTTT. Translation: CASSYSSREAFF.

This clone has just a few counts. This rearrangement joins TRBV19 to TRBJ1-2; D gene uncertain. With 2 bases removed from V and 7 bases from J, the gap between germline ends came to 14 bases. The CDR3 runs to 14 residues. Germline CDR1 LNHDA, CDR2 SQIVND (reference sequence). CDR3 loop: CASSIPLSGIGYTF. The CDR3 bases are TGTGCCAGTAGTATACCATTGTCAGGAATTGGCTACACCTTC.

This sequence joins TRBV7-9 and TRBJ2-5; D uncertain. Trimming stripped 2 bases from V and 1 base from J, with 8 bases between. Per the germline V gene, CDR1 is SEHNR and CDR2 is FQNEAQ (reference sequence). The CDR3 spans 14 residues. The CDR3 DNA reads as TGTGCCAGCAGCTTAAGGCAGGCCCAAGAGACCCAGTACTTC. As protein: CASSLRQAQETQYF.

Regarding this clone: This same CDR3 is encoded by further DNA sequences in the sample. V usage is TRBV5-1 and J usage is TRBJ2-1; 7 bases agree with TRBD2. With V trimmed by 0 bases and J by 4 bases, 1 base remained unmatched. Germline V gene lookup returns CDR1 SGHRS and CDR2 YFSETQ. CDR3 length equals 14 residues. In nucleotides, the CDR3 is TGCGCCAGCAGCTTGGCTAGCGGATACAATGAGCAGTTCTTC. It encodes CASSLASGYNEQFF.

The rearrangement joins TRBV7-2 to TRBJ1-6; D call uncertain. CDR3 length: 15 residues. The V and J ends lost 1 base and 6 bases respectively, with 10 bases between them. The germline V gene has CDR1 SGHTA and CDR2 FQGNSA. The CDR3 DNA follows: TGTGCCAGCAGCTTAGTCTCGGGGAGTAATTCACCCCTCCACTTT. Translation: CASSLVSGSNSPLHF.

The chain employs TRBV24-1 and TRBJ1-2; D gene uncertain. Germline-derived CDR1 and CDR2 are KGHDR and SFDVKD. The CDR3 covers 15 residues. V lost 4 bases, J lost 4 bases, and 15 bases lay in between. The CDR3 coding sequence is TGTGCCACCAGTGACGCCGGGAGCCCCCTCTATGGCTACACCTTC. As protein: CATSDAGSPLYGYTF.

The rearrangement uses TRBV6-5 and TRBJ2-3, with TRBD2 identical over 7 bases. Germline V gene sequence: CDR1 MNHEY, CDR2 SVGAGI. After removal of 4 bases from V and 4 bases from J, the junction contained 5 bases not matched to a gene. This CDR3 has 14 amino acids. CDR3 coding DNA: TGTGCCAGCAGTTGGGGGGGAGGGCCAGATACGCAGTATTTT. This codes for CASSWGGGPDTQYF.

The CDR3 bases are TGTGCCAGCAGCCCACGACTAGCGGGAGTATCAATGGAGACCCAGTACTTC. Protein: CASSPRLAGVSMETQYF. The chain links TRBV11-2 to TRBJ2-5; 12 bases fit TRBD2. V was pared by 5 bases and J by 5 bases, with 12 bases of the junction left unmatched. The CDR3 sequence is 17 residues long. Germline CDR1 SGHAT, CDR2 FQNNGV.

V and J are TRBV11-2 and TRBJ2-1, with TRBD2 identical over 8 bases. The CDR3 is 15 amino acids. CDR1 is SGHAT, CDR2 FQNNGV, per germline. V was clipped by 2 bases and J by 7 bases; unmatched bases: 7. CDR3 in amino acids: CASSLWGLVGNEQFF. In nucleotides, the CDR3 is TGTGCCAGCAGCTTATGGGGACTAGTGGGGAATGAGCAGTTCTTC. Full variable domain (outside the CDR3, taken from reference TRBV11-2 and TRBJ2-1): EAGVAQSPRYKIIEKRQSVAFWCNPISGHATLYWYQQILGQGPKLLIQFQNNGVVDDSQLPKDRFSAERLKGVDSTLKIQPAKLEDSAVYLCASSLWGLVGNEQFFGPGTRLTVL.

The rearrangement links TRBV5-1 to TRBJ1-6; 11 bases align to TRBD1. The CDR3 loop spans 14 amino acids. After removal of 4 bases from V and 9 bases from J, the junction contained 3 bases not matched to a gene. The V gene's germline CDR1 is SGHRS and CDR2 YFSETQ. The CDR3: CASSEGQGASPLHF. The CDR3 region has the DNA TGCGCCAGCAGCGAAGGACAGGGGGCTTCACCCCTCCACTTT.

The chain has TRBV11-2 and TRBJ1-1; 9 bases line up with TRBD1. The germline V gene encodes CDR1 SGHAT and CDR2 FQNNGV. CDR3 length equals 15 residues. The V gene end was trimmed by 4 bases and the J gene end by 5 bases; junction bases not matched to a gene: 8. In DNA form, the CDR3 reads TGTGCCAGCAGCTCGACGGGACAGGGTTTTACTGAAGCTTTCTTT. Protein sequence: CASSSTGQGFTEAFF.

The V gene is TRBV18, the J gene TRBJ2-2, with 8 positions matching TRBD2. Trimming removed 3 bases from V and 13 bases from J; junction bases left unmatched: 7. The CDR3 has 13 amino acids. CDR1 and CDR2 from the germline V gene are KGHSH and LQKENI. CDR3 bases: TGTGCCAGCTCACCGACTAGCGCCGTCGGGCTGTTTTTT. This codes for CASSPTSAVGLFF.

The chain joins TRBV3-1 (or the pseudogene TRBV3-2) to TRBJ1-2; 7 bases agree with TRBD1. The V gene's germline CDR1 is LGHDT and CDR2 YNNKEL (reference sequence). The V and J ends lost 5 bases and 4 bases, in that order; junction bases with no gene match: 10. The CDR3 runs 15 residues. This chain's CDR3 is CASSSEGGLGYGYTF. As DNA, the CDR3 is TGTGCCAGCAGCTCCGAAGGGGGCTTAGGCTATGGCTACACCTTC.

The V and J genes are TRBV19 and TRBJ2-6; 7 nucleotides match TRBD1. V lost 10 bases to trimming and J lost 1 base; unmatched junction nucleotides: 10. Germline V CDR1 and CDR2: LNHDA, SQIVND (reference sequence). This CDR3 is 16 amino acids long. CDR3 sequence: CATHLTGLSGANVLTF. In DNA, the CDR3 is TGTGCCACCCACCTGACAGGGTTATCTGGGGCCAACGTCCTGACTTTC.

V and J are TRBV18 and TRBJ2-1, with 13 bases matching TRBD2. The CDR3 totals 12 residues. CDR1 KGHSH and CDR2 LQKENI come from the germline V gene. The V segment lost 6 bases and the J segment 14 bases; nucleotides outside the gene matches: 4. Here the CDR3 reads CASSRGLAGKFF. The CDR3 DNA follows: TGTGCCAGCTCGCGGGGACTAGCGGGGAAGTTCTTC.

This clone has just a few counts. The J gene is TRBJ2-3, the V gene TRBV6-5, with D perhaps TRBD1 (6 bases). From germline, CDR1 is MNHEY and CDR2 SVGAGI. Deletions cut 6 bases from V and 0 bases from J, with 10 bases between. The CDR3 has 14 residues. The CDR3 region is CASSRQVSTDTQYF. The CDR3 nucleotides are TGTGCCAGCAGCCGACAGGTTAGCACAGATACGCAGTATTTT.

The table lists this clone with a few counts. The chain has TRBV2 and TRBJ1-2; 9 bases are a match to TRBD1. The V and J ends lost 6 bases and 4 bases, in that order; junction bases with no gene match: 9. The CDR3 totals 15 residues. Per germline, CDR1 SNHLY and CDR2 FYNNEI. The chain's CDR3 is CASRETDRGFYGYTF. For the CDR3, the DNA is TGTGCCAGCAGAGAAACGGACAGGGGCTTCTATGGCTACACCTTC.

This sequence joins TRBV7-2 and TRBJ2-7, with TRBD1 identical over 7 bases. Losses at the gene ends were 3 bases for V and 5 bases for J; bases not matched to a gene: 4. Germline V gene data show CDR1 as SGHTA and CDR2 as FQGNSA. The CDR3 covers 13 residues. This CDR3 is CASSFRQGNEQYF. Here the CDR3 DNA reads TGTGCCAGCAGCTTCCGACAGGGAAACGAGCAGTACTTC.